The present TCR beta chain was sequenced within a study of early T cells in non-severe SARS-CoV-2 infection (dated by TCRdb to about 2021). Regarding the complete study: Because TCR sequencing relied on bulk RNA taken from unsorted whole blood, pairing of alpha and beta chains was not possible. Study-wide conclusions, independent of this receptor: VDJdb matching was skewed toward anti-spike CD8 responses and likely underestimated virus-specific expansions, missing private and CD4 specificities.

Receptor amplification or capture employed 5' RACE. TCRdb names NextSeq 500 as the instrument used. Unique molecular identifiers were attached to individual cDNA molecules in the TCR library protocol so that sequencing error and PCR bias could be corrected. Both TCR alpha and beta chains were sequenced, and tight co-correlation was observed between alpha and beta sequence abundances in each sample. In the authors' own workflow: Decombinator V4 was used to annotate the V gene, J gene and CDR3 of the TCR sequences. TCRs were defined as expanded if a significant change between any two time points was detected under a Poisson model with p below 0.0001. TCR abundances were normalised to the total number of TCRs sequenced per sample and were expressed as counts per million. TRAV1-2 paired with TRAJ12, TRAJ20 or TRAJ33 defined MAIT TCRs, while TRAV10 paired with TRAJ18 defined iNKT TCRs. A search of VDJdb, accessed on 1 November 2021, was run for TCRs annotated to CMV, EBV and SARS-CoV-2, with TCRs annotated for multiple antigens excluded. Using fastp at Q25 and MiXCR, TCRdb reprocessed the public reads and kept productive beta chains. Rows merge per CDR3 protein into single entries with the most common DNA and genes. These V and J calls derive from TCRdb rather than the authors' analysis. Counted in this sample were some 48,000 distinct CDR3 sequences; about 4.6% of them appeared once. The leading ten clones occupy around 5.5% of the sample.

V is reduced by 2 bases and J by 4 bases, leaving a spacing of 10 bases between them. Inclusive of the bounding cysteine and phenylalanine, the CDR3 is 13 residues long. The DNA shown is the 39-base CDR3, in frame from base 1. The germline V gene provides CDR1 SGHRS and CDR2 YFSETQ. Notes on this clonotype: Which antigen it targets is not known. Nothing much larger sits one base from this clone, and base qualities are not available.

Set within a cohort of healthcare workers in London, UK, this nested case-control study involved weekly PCR testing of nasopharyngeal swabs along with blood sampling. Healthcare workers were recruited during the week of the UK lockdown, between 23 and 31 March 2020, and followed weekly for up to roughly 15 weeks. The sequence links TRBV5-1 to TRBJ2-7; TRBD2 is perhaps the D gene, given 5 matching bases. This receptor was obtained from an adult who was a healthcare worker with PCR-confirmed SARS-CoV-2 infection or an uninfected control (not recorded which). The sequenced sample was whole blood. Read as DNA, the sequence is TGCGCCAGCAGCTTAATCGGGGTTTACGAGCAGTACTTC. Its translation is CASSLIGVYEQYF.